This paragraph reports one T cell receptor beta chain. Its antigen remains unidentified. CDR1 MNHEY and CDR2 SVGAGI come from the germline V gene. The CDR3 is 15 residues long. V trimming: 0 bases; J trimming: 5 bases; junction bases outside the gene matches: 6. Symptoms, serum thyroxine and TRAb, thyroid ultrasound, and orbital computed tomography formed the diagnostic basis. The source of the sample is a study of Graves' ophthalmopathy and Graves' hyperthyroidism. Amplification targeted the TCR beta CDR3 regions, with RNA transcripts as the source material. Second-round multiplex PCR came after first-round RT-PCR with HTBI primers. MiXCR, run by TCRdb on the multiplex PCR reads, gives a single entry per CDR3 protein. Seen here are about 1.2 million distinct CDR3 sequences, 36% observed once, and the top ten hold approximately 12%. Study-wide points: The model forecast ophthalmopathy progression, reaching about 70% sensitivity and less than 75% specificity. Blood was where most expanded thyroid clonotypes above 0.001 frequency also turned up.

The chain couples TRBV6-5 to TRBJ2-7, with 8 positions matching TRBD2. The receptor's source is an adult man with Graves' hyperthyroidism. Source material: peripheral blood or thyroid tissue (not recorded which). The CDR3 DNA reads as TGTGCCAGCAGTTACTCTACGGGAGGGGGACACGAGCAGTACTTC. The encoded protein is CASSYSTGGGHEQYF.